This entry lists 5 T cell receptor beta chains sequenced from one sample in a study of cytomegalovirus exposure and HLA in healthy donors. In the PCR, 60 Vbeta and 13 Jbeta primers were used. TCRdb keeps only in-frame clones here, not all; method: immunoSEQ multiplex PCR. The sample includes around 30,000 clones, 65% to 75% of them seen just once. The sequenced material came from PBMCs. The receptor set was obtained from a man aged 45 to 65 in good health and CMV-seropositive.

In DNA, the CDR3 is TGTGCCAGCAGTTACCTGGTAGCGGGAGGGTCGGATACGCAGTATTTT. This sequence encodes CASSYLVAGGSDTQYF. V is TRBV6-5 and J is TRBJ2-3, with 11 positions matching TRBD2. From germline, CDR1 is MNHEY and CDR2 SVGAGI. Trimming cost V 2 bases and J 6 bases; bases outside gene matches: 7. CDR3 length: 16 residues.

To note about this clone: No DNA is shown, since the ends of the CDR3 on it are uncertain; the CDR3 is the one TCRdb lists. The gene calls are TRBV21-1 and TRBJ2-7; the DNA was not used to check the table's D call, TRBD1. TRBV21-1 is termed a pseudogene. The CDR3 is 15 residues long, ends included. The CDR3 spells CASSKVATGAGEQYF.

The chain uses TRBV7-2 and TRBJ2-7; the match to TRBD2 covers 7 bases. The V gene's germline CDR1 is SGHTA and CDR2 FQGNSA. With V trimmed by 1 base and J by 8 bases, 11 bases remained unmatched. The CDR3 loop spans 15 amino acids. The CDR3 region has the DNA TGTGCCAGCAGCTTAGAGGCGGGAGTGTCAATCAAGCAGTACTTC. Translating it yields CASSLEAGVSIKQYF.

V is TRBV30 and J is TRBJ2-1; 14 nucleotides align to TRBD2. CDR1 GTSNPN and CDR2 SVGIG come from the germline V gene (reference sequence). This CDR3 has 14 residues. Trimming at V came to 3 bases and at J to 6 bases, leaving 1 base not matched to a gene. In nucleotides, the CDR3 is TGTGCCTGGAGGGGACTAGCGGGAGTCAATGAGCAGTTCTTC. Translating it yields CAWRGLAGVNEQFF.

This chain joins TRBV4-1 and TRBJ1-1, with TRBD1 identical over 8 bases. Germline values: CDR1 MGHRA, CDR2 YSYEKL. With V trimmed by 4 bases and J by 0 bases, 4 bases remained unmatched. The CDR3 has 15 amino acids. CDR3 protein: CASSPGDRMNTEAFF. Here the CDR3 DNA reads TGCGCCAGCAGCCCAGGGGACAGGATGAACACTGAAGCTTTCTTT.